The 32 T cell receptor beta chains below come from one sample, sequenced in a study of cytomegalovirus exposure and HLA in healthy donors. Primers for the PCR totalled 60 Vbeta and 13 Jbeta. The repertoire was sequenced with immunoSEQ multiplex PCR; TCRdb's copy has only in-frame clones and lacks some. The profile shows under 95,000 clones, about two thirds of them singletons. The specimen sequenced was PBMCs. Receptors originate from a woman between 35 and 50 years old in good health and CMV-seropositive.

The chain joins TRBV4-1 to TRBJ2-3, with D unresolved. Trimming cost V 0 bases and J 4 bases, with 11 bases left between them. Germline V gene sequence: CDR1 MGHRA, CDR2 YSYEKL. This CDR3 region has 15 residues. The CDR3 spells CASSQDLSVSDTQYF. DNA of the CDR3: TGCGCCAGCAGCCAAGATCTCAGCGTCTCAGATACGCAGTATTTT.

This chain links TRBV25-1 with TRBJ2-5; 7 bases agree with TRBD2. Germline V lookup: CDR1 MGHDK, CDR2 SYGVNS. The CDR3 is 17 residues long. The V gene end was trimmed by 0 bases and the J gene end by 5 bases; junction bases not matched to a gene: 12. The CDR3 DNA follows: TGTGCCAGCAGTGAATATTCCTTACTCGGGAGGTACGAGACCCAGTACTTC. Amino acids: CASSEYSLLGRYETQYF.

As DNA, the CDR3 is TGTGCCAGCAGTTACCTTCAGGGGGCTGATGAGCAGTTCTTC. As protein: CASSYLQGADEQFF. J is TRBJ2-1 and V is TRBV6-6; 8 positions match TRBD1. CDR1 and CDR2 (germline): MNHNY, SVGAGI (reference sequence). V gave up 2 bases and J gave up 8 bases; unmatched junction bases: 5. The length of the CDR3 is 14 residues.

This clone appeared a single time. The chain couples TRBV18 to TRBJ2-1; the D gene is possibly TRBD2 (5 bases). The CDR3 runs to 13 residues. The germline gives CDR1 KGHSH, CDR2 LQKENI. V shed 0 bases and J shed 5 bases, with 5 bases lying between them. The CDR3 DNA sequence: TGTGCCAGCTCACCACCCGGGGACAATGAGCAGTTCTTC. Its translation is CASSPPGDNEQFF.

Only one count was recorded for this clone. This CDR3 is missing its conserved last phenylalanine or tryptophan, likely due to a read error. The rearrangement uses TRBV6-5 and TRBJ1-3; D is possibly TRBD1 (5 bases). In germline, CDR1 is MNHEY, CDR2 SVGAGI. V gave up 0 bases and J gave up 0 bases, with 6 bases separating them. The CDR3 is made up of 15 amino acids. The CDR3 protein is CASSYSTASGNTIYS. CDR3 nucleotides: TGTGCCAGCAGTTACTCGACAGCCTCTGGAAACACCATATATTCT.

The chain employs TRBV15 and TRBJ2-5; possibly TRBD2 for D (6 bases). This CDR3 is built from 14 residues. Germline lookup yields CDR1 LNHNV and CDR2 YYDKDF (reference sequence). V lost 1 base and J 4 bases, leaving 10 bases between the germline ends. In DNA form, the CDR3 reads TGTGCCACCAGCAGAGCTACTAGCCGAGAGACCCAGTACTTC. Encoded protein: CATSRATSRETQYF. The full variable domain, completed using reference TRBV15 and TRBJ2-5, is DAMVIQNPRYQVTQFGKPVTLSCSQTLNHNVMYWYQQKSSQAPKLLFHYYDKDFNNEADTPDNFQSRRPNTSFCFLDIRSPGLGDTAMYLCATSRATSRETQYFGPGTRLLVL.

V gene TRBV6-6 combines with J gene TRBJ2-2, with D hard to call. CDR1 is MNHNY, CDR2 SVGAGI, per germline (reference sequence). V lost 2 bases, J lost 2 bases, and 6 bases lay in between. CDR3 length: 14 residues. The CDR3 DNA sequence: TGTGCCAGCAGTTACGGCATTAACACCGGGGAGCTGTTTTTT. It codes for CASSYGINTGELFF.

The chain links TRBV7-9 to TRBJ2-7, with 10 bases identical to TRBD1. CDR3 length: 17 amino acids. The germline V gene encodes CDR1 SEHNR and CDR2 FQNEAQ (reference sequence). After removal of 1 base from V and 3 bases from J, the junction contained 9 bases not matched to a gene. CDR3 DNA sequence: TGTGCCAGCAGCTTAGGAACCGGTAGGACAGGGGGCTACGAGCAGTACTTC. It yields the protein CASSLGTGRTGGYEQYF.

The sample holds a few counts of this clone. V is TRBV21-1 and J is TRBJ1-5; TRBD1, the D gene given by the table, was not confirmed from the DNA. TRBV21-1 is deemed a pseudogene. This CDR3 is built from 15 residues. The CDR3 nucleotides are TGTGCCAGCAGCAAGAGGCAGGGGTACAATCAGCCCCAGCATTTT. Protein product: CASSKRQGYNQPQHF.

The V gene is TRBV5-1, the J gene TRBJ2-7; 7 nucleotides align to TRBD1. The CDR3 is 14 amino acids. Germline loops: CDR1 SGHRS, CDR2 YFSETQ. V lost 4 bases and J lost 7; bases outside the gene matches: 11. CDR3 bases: TGCGCCAGCAGCCAATCACTGACAGGGCGGGAGCAGTACTTC. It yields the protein CASSQSLTGREQYF.

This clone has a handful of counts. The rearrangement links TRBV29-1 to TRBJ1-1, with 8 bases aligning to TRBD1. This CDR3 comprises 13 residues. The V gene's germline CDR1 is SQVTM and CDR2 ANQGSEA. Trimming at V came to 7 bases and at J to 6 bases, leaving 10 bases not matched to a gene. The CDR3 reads CSEILTGDAEAFF. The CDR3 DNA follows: TGCAGCGAGATCTTGACAGGGGATGCTGAAGCTTTCTTT.

The CDR3 nucleotides read TGCGCCAGCAGCTTGGACCTAGCGGGGAGGGGGACGCAGTATTTT. The encoded protein is CASSLDLAGRGTQYF. The V call is TRBV5-1, the J call TRBJ2-3; 9 bases map to TRBD2. Germline values: CDR1 SGHRS, CDR2 YFSETQ. J lost 9 bases, V lost 0 bases, and 8 bases had no gene match. This CDR3 is 15 amino acids long.

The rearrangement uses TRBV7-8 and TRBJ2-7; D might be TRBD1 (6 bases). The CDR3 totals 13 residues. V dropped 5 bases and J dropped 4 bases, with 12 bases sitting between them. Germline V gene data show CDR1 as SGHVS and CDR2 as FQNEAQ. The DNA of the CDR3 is TGTGCCAGCAGCCTATCTACAGGGTACGAGCAGTACTTC. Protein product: CASSLSTGYEQYF.

The CDR3 nucleotides are TGTGCCAGCAGCTATCTCGGGGGGGGAAGTGGCTACACCTTC. The encoded protein is CASSYLGGGSGYTF. This chain joins TRBV5-6 and TRBJ1-2, with D maybe TRBD1 (5 bases). The V end was cut by 3 bases, the J end by 7 bases, with 16 bases between. There are 14 residues in the CDR3. Germline V lookup: CDR1 SGHDT, CDR2 YYEEEE.

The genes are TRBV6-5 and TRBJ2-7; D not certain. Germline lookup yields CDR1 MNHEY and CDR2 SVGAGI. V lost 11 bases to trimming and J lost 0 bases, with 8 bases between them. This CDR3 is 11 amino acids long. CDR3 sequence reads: CAVSSSYEQYF. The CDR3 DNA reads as TGTGCCGTTAGCAGCTCCTACGAGCAGTACTTC.

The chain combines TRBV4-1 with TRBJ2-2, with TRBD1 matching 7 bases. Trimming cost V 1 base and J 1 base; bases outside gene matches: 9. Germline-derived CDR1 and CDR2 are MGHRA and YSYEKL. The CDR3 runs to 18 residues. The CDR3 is CASSQVKVWTGNTGELFF. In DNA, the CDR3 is TGCGCCAGCAGCCAAGTCAAAGTATGGACAGGGAACACCGGGGAGCTGTTTTTT.

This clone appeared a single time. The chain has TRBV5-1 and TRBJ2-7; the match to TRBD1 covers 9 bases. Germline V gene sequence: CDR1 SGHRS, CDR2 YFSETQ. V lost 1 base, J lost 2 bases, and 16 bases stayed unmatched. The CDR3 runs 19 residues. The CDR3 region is CASSLRVGTGIPHAYEQYF. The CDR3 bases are TGCGCCAGCAGCTTGCGGGTCGGGACAGGGATACCCCATGCCTACGAGCAGTACTTC.

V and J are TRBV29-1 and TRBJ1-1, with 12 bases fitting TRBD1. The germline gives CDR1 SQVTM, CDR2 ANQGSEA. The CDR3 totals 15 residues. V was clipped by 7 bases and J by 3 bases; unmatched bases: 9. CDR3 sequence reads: CSAGDRGHRDTEAFF. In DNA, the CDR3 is TGCAGCGCGGGGGACAGGGGGCATCGGGACACTGAAGCTTTCTTT.

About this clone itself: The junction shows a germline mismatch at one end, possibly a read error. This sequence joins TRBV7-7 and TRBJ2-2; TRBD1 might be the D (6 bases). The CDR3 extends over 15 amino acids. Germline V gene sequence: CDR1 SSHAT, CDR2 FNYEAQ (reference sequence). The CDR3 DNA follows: TGTGCTAGCAGGACCGGGACAAGTGGATCCGGGGAGCTGTTTTTT. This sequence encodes CASRTGTSGSGELFF.

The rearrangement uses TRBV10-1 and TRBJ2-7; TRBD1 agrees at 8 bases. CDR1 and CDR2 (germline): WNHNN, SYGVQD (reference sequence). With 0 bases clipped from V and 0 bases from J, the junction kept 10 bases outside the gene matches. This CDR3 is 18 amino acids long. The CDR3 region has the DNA TGCGCCAGCAGTGAGTCGGTCGGGACAGGAGATTACTCCTACGAGCAGTACTTC. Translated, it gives CASSESVGTGDYSYEQYF.

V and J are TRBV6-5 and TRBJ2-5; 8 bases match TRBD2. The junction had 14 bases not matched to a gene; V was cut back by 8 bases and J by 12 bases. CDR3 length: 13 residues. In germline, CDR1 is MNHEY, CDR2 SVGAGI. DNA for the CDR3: TGTGCCAGCCTCCCCCCGGCTAGCGGGTACAAGTACTTC. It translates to CASLPPASGYKYF.

CDR3 DNA: TGCGCCAGCAGCTTGGAGTCTACGCACTACAATGAGCAGTTCTTC. As protein: CASSLESTHYNEQFF. This rearrangement joins TRBV5-1 to TRBJ2-1; no firm D call. This CDR3 is 15 amino acids long. The germline gives CDR1 SGHRS, CDR2 YFSETQ. Deletions cut 0 bases from V and 3 bases from J, with 10 bases between.

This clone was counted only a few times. The CDR3 is CASSPTRGIGTEAFF. The DNA for the CDR3 is TGTGCCAGCAGCCCGACCCGGGGAATCGGCACTGAAGCTTTCTTT. V is TRBV28 and J is TRBJ1-1; D is uncertain. The germline gives CDR1 MDHEN, CDR2 SYDVKM. Trimming removed 6 bases at V and 4 bases at J, with 18 bases between. CDR3 length equals 15 residues.

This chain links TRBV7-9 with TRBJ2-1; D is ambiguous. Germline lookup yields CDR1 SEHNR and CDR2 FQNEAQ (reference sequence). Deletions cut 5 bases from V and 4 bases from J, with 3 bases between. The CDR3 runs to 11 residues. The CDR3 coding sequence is TGTGCCAGCAGCGTATACAATGAGCAGTTCTTC. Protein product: CASSVYNEQFF. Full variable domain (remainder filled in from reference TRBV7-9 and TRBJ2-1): DTGVSQNPRHKITKRGQNVTFRCDPISEHNRLYWYRQTLGQGPEFLTYFQNEAQLEKSRLLSDRFSAERPKGSFSTLEIQRTEQGDSAMYLCASSVYNEQFFGPGTRLTVL.

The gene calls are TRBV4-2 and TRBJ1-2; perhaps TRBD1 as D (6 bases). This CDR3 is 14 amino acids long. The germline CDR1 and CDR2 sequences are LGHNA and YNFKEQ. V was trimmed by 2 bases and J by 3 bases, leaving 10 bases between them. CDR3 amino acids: CASSQNREYYGYTF. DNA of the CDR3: TGTGCCAGCAGCCAAAACAGGGAATACTATGGCTACACCTTC.

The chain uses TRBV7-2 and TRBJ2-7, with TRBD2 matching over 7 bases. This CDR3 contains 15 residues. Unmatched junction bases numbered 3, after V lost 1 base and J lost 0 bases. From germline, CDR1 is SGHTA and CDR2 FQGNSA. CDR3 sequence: CASSLEGGGSYEQYF. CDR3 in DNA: TGTGCCAGCAGCTTAGAGGGCGGGGGCTCCTACGAGCAGTACTTC. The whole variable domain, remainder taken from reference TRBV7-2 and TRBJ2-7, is GAGVSQSPSNKVTEKGKDVELRCDPISGHTALYWYRQSLGQGLEFLIYFQGNSAPDKSGLPSDRFSAERTGGSVSTLTIQRTQQEDSAVYLCASSLEGGGSYEQYFGPGTRLTVT.

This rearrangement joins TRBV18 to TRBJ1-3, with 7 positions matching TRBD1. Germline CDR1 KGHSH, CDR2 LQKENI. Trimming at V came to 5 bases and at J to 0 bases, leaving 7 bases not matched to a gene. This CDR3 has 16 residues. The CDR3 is CASSSSGGDSGNTIYF. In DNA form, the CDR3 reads TGTGCCAGCTCATCTTCAGGGGGTGACTCTGGAAACACCATATATTTT.

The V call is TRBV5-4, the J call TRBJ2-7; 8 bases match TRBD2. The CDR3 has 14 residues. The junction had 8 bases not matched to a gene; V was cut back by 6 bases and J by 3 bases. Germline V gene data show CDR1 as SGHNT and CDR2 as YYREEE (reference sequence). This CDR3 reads CASTYGGGNYEQYF. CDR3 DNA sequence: TGTGCCAGCACGTACGGGGGGGGCAACTACGAGCAGTACTTC.

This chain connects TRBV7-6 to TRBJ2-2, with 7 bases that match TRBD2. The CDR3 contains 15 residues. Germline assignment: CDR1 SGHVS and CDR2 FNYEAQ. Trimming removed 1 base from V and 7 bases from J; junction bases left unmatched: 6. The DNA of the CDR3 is TGTGCCAGCAGCTTAGATCAGGGCGGGAGCGGGGAGCTGTTTTTT. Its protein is CASSLDQGGSGELFF.

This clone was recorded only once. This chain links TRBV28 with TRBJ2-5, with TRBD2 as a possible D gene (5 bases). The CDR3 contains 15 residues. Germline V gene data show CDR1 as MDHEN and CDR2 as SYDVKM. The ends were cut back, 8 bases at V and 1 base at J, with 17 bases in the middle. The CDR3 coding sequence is TGTGCCAGCCAACACCTTGGACTGGGCCAAGAGACCCAGTACTTC. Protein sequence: CASQHLGLGQETQYF.

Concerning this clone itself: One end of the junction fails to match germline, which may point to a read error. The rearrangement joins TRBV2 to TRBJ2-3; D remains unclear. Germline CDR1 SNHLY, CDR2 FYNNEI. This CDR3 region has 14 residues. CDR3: CASGDTQITDTQYF. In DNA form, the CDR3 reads TGTGCCAGCGGTGACACCCAGATCACAGATACGCAGTATTTT.

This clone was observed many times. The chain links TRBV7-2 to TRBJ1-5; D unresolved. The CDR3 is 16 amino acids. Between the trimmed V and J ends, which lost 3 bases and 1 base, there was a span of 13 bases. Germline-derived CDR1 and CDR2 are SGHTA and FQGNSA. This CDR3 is CASSFGTGLSNQPQHF. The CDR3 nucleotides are TGTGCCAGCAGCTTTGGTACGGGTCTGAGCAATCAGCCCCAGCATTTT.